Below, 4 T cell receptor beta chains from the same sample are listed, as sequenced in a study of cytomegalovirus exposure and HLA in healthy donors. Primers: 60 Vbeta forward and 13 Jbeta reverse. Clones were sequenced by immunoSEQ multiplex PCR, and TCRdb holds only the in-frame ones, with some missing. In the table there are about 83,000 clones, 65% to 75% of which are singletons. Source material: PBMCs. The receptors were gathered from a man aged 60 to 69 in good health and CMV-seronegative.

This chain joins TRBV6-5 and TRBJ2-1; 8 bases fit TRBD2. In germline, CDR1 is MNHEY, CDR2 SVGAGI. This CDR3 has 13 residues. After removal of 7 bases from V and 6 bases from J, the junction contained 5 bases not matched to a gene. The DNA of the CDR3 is TGTGCCAGCACCGGGGGGGCCCTCAATGAGCAGTTCTTC. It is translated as CASTGGALNEQFF.

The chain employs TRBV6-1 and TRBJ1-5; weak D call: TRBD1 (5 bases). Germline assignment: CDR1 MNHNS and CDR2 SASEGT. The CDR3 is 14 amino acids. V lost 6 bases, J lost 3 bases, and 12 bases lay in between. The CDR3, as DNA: TGTGCCAGCAGCCTCGACAGTGTCAATCAGCCCCAGCATTTT. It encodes CASSLDSVNQPQHF.

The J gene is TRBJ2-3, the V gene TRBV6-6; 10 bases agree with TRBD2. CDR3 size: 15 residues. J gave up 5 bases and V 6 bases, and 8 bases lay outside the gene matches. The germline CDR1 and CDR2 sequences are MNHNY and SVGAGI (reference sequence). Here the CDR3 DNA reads TGTGCCAGCAGCTCCAGCGGGGGGGCGGGAGATACGCAGTATTTT. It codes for CASSSSGGAGDTQYF.

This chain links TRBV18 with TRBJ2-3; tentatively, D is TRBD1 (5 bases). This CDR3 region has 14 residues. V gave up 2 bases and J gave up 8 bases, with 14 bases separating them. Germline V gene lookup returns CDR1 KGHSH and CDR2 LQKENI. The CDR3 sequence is CASSPAQAQGTQYF. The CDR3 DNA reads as TGTGCCAGCTCACCAGCGCAGGCTCAGGGTACGCAGTATTTT.